Following are 18 T cell receptor beta chains from one sample sequenced in a study of CD8+ T cells in alopecia areata. Treatment of the sample: oral pan-JAK inhibitor, 5-10 mg twice daily. After isolation, RNA underwent reverse transcription to generate cDNA as the sequencing template. Sequencing was performed with immunoSEQ multiplex PCR; in TCRdb, only in-frame clones are kept and a portion is missing. Of approximately 210,000 clones in the sample, around two fifths are singletons; the top ten hold around 2.5%. The source material was CD4+ T cells sorted from blood, sampled around week 36, from a patient treated with tofacitinib. The receptors were gathered from a human donor with alopecia areata.

The CDR3 nucleotides read TGTGCCAGCAGCATGTCGTTGGGTGATCAGCCCCAGCATTTT. This encodes CASSMSLGDQPQHF. The gene calls are TRBV2 and TRBJ1-5; D remains unclear. Germline CDR1 SNHLY, CDR2 FYNNEI. The V gene lost 6 bases and the J gene lost 5 bases, with 14 bases spanning the gap. The CDR3 extends over 14 amino acids.

The chain uses TRBV5-1 and TRBJ2-1, with D perhaps matching TRBD2 (6 bases). Deletions cut 3 bases from V and 6 bases from J, with 19 bases between. CDR3 length: 16 amino acids. Germline V gene data show CDR1 as SGHRS and CDR2 as YFSETQ. Here the CDR3 reads CASSSKGLVTGNEQFF. The CDR3 bases are TGCGCCAGCAGCTCGAAGGGACTTGTGACTGGCAATGAGCAGTTCTTC.

The rearrangement uses TRBV29-1 and TRBJ2-7; the match to TRBD1 covers 9 bases. With V trimmed by 4 bases and J by 4 bases, 5 bases remained unmatched. This CDR3 spans 13 amino acids. CDR1 is SQVTM, CDR2 ANQGSEA, per germline. CDR3 loop: CSVVDRGSYEQYF. CDR3 coding DNA: TGCAGCGTTGTTGACAGGGGGTCATACGAGCAGTACTTC.

The V and J genes are TRBV20-1 and TRBJ2-1; D is undetermined. With 3 bases removed from V and 9 bases from J, the gap between germline ends came to 6 bases. The germline CDR1 and CDR2 sequences are DFQATT and SNEGSKA (reference sequence). The CDR3 extends over 10 amino acids. In DNA, the CDR3 is TGCAGTGCTAGGGAGCGTGAGCAGTTCTTC. It specifies CSAREREQFF.

A few counts support this clone. V usage is TRBV29-1 and J usage is TRBJ1-2; no firm D call. Per germline, CDR1 SQVTM and CDR2 ANQGSEA. This CDR3 contains 11 residues. Between the trimmed V and J ends, which lost 6 bases and 0 bases, there was a span of 5 bases. DNA for the CDR3: TGCAGCGTCCTTACTAACTATGGCTACACCTTC. Its protein is CSVLTNYGYTF.

This clone was observed a few times. J is TRBJ1-1 and V is TRBV29-1; D is unresolved. CDR3 length: 11 residues. V lost 0 bases and J 7 bases, leaving 6 bases between the germline ends. Germline V gene lookup returns CDR1 SQVTM and CDR2 ANQGSEA. The CDR3: CSVEDPGEAFF. CDR3 nucleotides: TGCAGCGTTGAAGACCCGGGTGAAGCTTTCTTT.

V gene TRBV5-4 combines with J gene TRBJ2-2, with D possibly matching TRBD2 (6 bases). Trimming removed 8 bases at V and 1 base at J, with 12 bases between. Germline V gene sequence: CDR1 SGHNT, CDR2 YYREEE (reference sequence). The CDR3 contains 14 residues. CDR3 sequence: CASKNGGNTGELFF. CDR3 bases: TGTGCCAGTAAAAACGGGGGGAACACCGGGGAGCTGTTTTTT.

The CDR3 loop is CASSTQEASSYNEQFF. In DNA form, the CDR3 reads TGTGCCAGCAGCACCCAAGAGGCGAGCTCCTACAATGAGCAGTTCTTC. The chain employs TRBV28 and TRBJ2-1; D ambiguous. CDR1 MDHEN and CDR2 SYDVKM come from the germline V gene. CDR3 length: 16 amino acids. The V gene lost 6 bases and the J gene lost 0 bases, with 15 bases spanning the gap.

The DNA of the CDR3 is TGTGCCACCAGCCGGGGACAGGGGGTTGAGCAGTTCTTC. Its translation is CATSRGQGVEQFF. The rearrangement joins TRBV15 to TRBJ2-1, with 11 positions matching TRBD1. CDR3 length equals 13 residues. Looked up from germline, CDR1 is LNHNV and CDR2 is YYDKDF (reference sequence). V lost 5 bases, J lost 9 bases, and 3 bases stayed unmatched.

Concerning this clone itself: One end of the junction varies from germline; a read error may be responsible. The V call is TRBV29-1, the J call TRBJ2-1, with 10 nucleotides matching TRBD2. CDR1 is SQVTM, CDR2 ANQGSEA, per germline. The CDR3 sequence is 16 residues long. CDR3 coding DNA: TGCAGCGCTGAAACAACCGGACTAGCGGCCTACAATGAGCAGTTCTTC. Protein sequence: CSAETTGLAAYNEQFF.

The genes are TRBV4-2 and TRBJ1-5; TRBD1 is a possible D gene (6 bases). Trimming took 1 base from V and 0 from J, leaving 16 bases between them. Germline values: CDR1 LGHNA, CDR2 YNFKEQ. This CDR3 region has 18 residues. The CDR3 protein is CASSQAGVQGYSNQPQHF. The DNA for the CDR3 is TGTGCCAGCAGCCAAGCGGGGGTCCAGGGGTATAGCAATCAGCCCCAGCATTTT.

This clone has only a few counts. The chain combines TRBV29-1 with TRBJ2-3; no clear D. The CDR3 consists of 14 residues. From germline, CDR1 is SQVTM and CDR2 ANQGSEA. Deletions cut 1 base from V and 1 base from J, with 9 bases between. In DNA, the CDR3 is TGCAGCGTTGAAGCCAGCCCAGGCACAGATACGCAGTATTTT. As protein: CSVEASPGTDTQYF.

The chain has TRBV19 and TRBJ1-1; D call uncertain. Trimming pared 5 bases from V and 1 base from J, leaving 8 bases between. The germline gives CDR1 LNHDA, CDR2 SQIVND (reference sequence). This CDR3 is 13 amino acids long. The CDR3 bases are TGTGCCAGTAGTGTTACAGAGAACACTGAAGCTTTCTTT. Residues: CASSVTENTEAFF.

The rearrangement links TRBV4-3 to TRBJ2-6; D may be TRBD1 (6 bases). Trimming pared 1 base from V and 2 bases from J, leaving 12 bases between. Germline V gene lookup returns CDR1 LGHNA and CDR2 YSLEER. This CDR3 is built from 17 residues. The CDR3 nucleotides are TGCGCCAGCAGCCAAGTGTACAGGGAAGCTGGGGCCAACGTCCTGACTTTC. As protein: CASSQVYREAGANVLTF.

V usage is TRBV5-1 and J usage is TRBJ2-2, with TRBD1 identical over 9 bases. The germline V gene encodes CDR1 SGHRS and CDR2 YFSETQ. The CDR3 runs to 15 residues. V was pared by 3 bases and J by 5 bases, with 5 bases of the junction left unmatched. The CDR3 DNA reads as TGCGCCAGCAGCTCCCGGGACAGGGTAACCGGGGAGCTGTTTTTT. It translates to CASSSRDRVTGELFF.

The chain uses TRBV11-1 and TRBJ2-2, with D uncertain. V was cut by 5 bases and J by 2 bases, with 18 bases left in between. Germline CDR1 and CDR2: SGHAT and FQDESV (reference sequence). This CDR3 is 17 amino acids long. CDR3 in amino acids: CASSVYLVAGNTGELFF. The CDR3 DNA sequence: TGTGCCAGCAGCGTTTATCTGGTAGCTGGAAACACCGGGGAGCTGTTTTTT.

V usage is TRBV5-1 and J usage is TRBJ1-5, with 7 bases that match TRBD1. CDR1 and CDR2 from the germline V gene are SGHRS and YFSETQ. Trimming cost V 3 bases and J 0 bases; bases outside gene matches: 6. The CDR3 covers 16 residues. CDR3: CASSWGDRDSNQPQHF. DNA for the CDR3: TGCGCCAGCAGCTGGGGCGACAGGGATAGCAATCAGCCCCAGCATTTT.

The V gene is TRBV5-4, the J gene TRBJ2-4; D is possibly TRBD2 (6 bases). V gave up 3 bases and J gave up 2 bases, with 12 bases separating them. The germline gives CDR1 SGHNT, CDR2 YYREEE (reference sequence). The CDR3 is made up of 15 amino acids. The CDR3 region has the DNA TGTGCCAGCAGCTCCCCGGGGGTGCCCAAAAACATTCAGTACTTC. Translated: CASSSPGVPKNIQYF.